This TCR beta chain is from a study of T-cell reconstitution after alpha-beta-depleted transplantation in children. Germline V lookup: CDR1 MNHNS, CDR2 SASEGT. The junction had 8 bases not matched to a gene; V was cut back by 4 bases and J by 7 bases. This CDR3 is 15 amino acids long. Unique molecular identifiers were used to barcode this TCRbeta library. One entry per CDR3 protein results from TCRdb running MiXCR on the PCR reads. The sample includes 640,000 or so distinct CDR3 sequences, around 16% of them seen just once. Ten or more counts support this clonotype. This receptor was identified in a human donor who donated a stem cell graft to a child with acute myeloid leukemia. J is TRBJ2-2 and V is TRBV6-1, with TRBD1 identical over 8 bases. This specimen was PBMCs from the stem cell graft donor, taken from the stem cell graft. CDR3: CASSGDRGWNGELFF. The CDR3 bases are TGTGCCAGCAGTGGAGACAGGGGATGGAACGGGGAGCTGTTTTTT.